Listed here is a single T cell receptor (beta chain). The CDR3 spans 14 residues. Per the germline V gene, CDR1 is SGHTA and CDR2 is FQGNSA. The germline V and J ends were trimmed by 5 bases and 1 base, with 11 bases remaining between them. These data originate in a study of T-cell reconstitution after alpha-beta-depleted transplantation in children. It was with unique molecular identifiers that the TCRbeta library was prepared. TCRdb re-called the PCR reads with MiXCR, one entry per CDR3 protein. Of over 400,000 distinct CDR3 sequences listed, around 12% are singletons. The rearrangement joins TRBV7-2 to TRBJ1-2, with D possibly TRBD1 on 6 matching bases. Material: PBMCs from the stem cell graft donor, obtained from the stem cell graft. The receptor's source is a human donor who donated a stem cell graft to a child with combined immunodeficiency. The CDR3 coding sequence is TGTGCCAGCAGCCCGGAAGGGGGTAACTATGGCTACACCTTC. It specifies CASSPEGGNYGYTF.